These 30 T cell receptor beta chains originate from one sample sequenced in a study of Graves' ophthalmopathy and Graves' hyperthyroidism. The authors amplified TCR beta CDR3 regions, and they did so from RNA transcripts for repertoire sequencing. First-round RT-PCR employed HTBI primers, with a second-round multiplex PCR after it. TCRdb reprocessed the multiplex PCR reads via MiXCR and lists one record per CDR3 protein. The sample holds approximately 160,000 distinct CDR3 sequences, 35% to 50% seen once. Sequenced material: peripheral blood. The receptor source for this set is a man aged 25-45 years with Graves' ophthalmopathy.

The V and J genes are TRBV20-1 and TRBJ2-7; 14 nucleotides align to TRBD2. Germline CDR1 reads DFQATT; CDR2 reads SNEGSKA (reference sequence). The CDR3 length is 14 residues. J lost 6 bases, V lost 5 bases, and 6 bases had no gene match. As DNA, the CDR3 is TGCAGTGCTTCGGGACTAGCGGGAGCTTTCGAGCAGTACTTC. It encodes CSASGLAGAFEQYF.

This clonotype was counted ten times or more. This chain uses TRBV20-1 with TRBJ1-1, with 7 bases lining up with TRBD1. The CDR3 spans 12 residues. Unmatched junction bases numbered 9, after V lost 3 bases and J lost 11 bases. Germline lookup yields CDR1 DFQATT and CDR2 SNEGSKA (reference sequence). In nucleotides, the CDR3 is TGCAGTGCTAGGCGACAGGGTAGGAAGGCTTTCTTT. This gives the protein CSARRQGRKAFF.

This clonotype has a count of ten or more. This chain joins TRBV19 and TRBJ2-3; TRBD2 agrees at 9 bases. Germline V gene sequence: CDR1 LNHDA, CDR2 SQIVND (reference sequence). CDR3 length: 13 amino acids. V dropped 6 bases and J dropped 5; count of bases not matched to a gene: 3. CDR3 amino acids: CASRGLARDTQYF. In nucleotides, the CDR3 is TGTGCCAGTAGAGGACTAGCGAGAGATACGCAGTATTTT.

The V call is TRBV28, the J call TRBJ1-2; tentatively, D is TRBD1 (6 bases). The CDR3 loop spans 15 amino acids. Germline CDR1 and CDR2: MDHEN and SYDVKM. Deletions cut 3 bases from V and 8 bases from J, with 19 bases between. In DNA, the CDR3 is TGTGCCAGCAGTTTGACGGGGCGGCAGGGGATCGGCTACACCTTC. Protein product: CASSLTGRQGIGYTF.

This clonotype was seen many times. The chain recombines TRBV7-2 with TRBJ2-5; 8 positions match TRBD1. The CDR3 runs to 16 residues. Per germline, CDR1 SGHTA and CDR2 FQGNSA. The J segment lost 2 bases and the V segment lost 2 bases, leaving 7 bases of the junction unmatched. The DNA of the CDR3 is TGTGCCAGCAGCTTAAGGAGGACAGGGAATCAAGAGACCCAGTACTTC. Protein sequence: CASSLRRTGNQETQYF.

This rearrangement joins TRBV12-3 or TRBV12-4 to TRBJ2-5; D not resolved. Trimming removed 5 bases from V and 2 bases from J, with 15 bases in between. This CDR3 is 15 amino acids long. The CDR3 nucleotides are TGTGCCAGCAGTGGAACGGCAAACAGTCAAGAGACCCAGTACTTC. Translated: CASSGTANSQETQYF.

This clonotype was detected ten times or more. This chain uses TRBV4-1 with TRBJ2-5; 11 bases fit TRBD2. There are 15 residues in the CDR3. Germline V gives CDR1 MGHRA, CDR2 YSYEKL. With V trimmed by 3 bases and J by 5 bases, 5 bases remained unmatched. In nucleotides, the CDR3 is TGCGCCAGCAGCCACATAGCGGGAGGGGGGGAGACCCAGTACTTC. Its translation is CASSHIAGGGETQYF.

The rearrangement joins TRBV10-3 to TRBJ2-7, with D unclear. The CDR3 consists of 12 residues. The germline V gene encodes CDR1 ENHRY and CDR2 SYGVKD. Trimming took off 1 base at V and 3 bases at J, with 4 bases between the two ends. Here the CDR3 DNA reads TGTGCCATCAGTGAGTACCTCTACGAGCAGTACTTC. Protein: CAISEYLYEQYF.

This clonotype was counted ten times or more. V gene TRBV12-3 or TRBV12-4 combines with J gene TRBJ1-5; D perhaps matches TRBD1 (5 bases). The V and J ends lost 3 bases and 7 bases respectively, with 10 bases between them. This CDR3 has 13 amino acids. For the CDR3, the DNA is TGTGCCAGCAGTTTGGAGGGGTCACAGCCCCAGCATTTT. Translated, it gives CASSLEGSQPQHF.

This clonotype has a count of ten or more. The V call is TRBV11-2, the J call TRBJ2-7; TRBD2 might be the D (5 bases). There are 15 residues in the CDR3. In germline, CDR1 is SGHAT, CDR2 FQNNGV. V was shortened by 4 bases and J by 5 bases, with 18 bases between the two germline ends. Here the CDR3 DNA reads TGTGCCAGCAGCTCCCTCCGAGAGGGCCCCCACGAGCAGTACTTC. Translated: CASSSLREGPHEQYF.

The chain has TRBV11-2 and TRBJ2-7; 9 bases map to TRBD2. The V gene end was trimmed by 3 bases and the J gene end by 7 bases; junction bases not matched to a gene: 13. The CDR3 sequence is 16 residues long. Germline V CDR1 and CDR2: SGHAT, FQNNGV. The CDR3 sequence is CASSLSPLAGPREQYF. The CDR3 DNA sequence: TGTGCCAGCAGCTTGTCCCCCCTAGCGGGGCCTAGGGAGCAGTACTTC.

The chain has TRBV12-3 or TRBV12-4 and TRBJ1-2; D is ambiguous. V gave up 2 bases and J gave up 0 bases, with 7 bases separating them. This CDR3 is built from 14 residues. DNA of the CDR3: TGTGCCAGCAGTTTAATTACAGCTAACTATGGCTACACCTTC. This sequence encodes CASSLITANYGYTF.

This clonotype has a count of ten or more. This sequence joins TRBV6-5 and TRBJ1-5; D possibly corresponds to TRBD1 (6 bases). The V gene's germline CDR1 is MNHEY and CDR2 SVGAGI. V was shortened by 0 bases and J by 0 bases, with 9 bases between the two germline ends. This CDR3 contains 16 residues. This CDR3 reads CASSYSGQISNQPQHF. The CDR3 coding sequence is TGTGCCAGCAGTTACTCCGGACAGATTAGCAATCAGCCCCAGCATTTT.

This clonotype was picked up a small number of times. The CDR3 is CASSVGGLKTYEQYF. DNA of the CDR3: TGTGCCAGCAGTGTGGGCGGCCTAAAAACGTACGAGCAGTACTTC. This chain connects TRBV6-1 to TRBJ2-7; unclear D gene. Germline V gives CDR1 MNHNS, CDR2 SASEGT. CDR3 size: 15 residues. V gave up 4 bases and J gave up 4 bases, with 17 bases separating them.

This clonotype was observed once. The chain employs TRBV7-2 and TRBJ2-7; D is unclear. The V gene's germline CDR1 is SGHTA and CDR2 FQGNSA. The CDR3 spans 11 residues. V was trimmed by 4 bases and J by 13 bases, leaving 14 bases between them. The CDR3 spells CASSSPPLTYF. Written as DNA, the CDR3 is TGTGCCAGCAGCTCCCCGCCCCTTACCTACTTC.

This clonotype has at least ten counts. The CDR3 region has the DNA TGCGCCAGCAGCCACCGCGTCGACAGGAACTCTGGAAACACCATATATTTT. It translates to CASSHRVDRNSGNTIYF. The rearrangement links TRBV4-1 to TRBJ1-3; D perhaps matches TRBD1 (6 bases). The CDR3 loop spans 17 amino acids. Germline V CDR1 and CDR2: MGHRA, YSYEKL. The V and J ends lost 3 bases and 0 bases respectively, with 15 bases between them.

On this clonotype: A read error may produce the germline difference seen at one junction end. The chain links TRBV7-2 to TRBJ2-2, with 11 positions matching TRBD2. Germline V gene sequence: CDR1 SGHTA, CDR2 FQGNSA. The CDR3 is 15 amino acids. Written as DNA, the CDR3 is TGTGCCGGCAGCTTAGCGGGAGGGCGCACCGGGGAGCTGTTTTTT. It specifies CAGSLAGGRTGELFF.

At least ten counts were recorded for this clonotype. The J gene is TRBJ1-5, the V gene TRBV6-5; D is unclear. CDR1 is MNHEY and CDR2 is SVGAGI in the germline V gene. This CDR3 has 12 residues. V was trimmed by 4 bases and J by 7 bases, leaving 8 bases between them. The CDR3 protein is CASSSQLQPQHF. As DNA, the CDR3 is TGTGCCAGCAGTTCCCAGCTGCAGCCCCAGCATTTT.

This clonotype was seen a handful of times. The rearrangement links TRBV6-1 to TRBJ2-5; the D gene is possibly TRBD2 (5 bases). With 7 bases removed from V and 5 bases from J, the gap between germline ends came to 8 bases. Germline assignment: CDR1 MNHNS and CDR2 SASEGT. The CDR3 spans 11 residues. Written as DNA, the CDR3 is TGTGCCAGCAAGTCGGGGGAGACCCAGTACTTC. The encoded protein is CASKSGETQYF.

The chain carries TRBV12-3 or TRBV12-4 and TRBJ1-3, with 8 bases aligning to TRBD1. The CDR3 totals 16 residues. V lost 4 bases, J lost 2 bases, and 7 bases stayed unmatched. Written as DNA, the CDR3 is TGTGCCAGCAGTTCGGACAGGGTCAATGCTGGAAACACCATATATTTT. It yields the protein CASSSDRVNAGNTIYF.

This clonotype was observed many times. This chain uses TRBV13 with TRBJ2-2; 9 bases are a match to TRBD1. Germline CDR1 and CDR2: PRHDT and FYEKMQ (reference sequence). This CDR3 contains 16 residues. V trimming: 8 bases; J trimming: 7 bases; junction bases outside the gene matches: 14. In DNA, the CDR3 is TGTGCCAGCTCGCCCCCCGGGACAGGGTTTAGCGGGGAGCTGTTTTTT. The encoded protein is CASSPPGTGFSGELFF.

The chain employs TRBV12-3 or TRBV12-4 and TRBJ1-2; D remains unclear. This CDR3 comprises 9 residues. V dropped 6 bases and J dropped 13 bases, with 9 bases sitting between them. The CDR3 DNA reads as TGTGCCAGCAGCCCGGTTTTCACCTTC. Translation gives CASSPVFTF.

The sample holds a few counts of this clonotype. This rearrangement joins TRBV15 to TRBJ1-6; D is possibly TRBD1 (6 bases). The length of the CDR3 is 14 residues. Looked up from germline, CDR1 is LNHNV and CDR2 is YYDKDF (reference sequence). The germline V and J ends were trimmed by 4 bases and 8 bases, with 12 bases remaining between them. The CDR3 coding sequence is TGTGCCACCAGCACAGGGGATGGAGATTCACCCCTCCACTTT. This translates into CATSTGDGDSPLHF.

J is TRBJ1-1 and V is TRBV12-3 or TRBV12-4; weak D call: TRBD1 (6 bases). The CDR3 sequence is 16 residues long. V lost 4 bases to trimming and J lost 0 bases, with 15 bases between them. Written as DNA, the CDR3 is TGTGCCAGCAGTTCCGGGACAAAGACGATGAACACTGAAGCTTTCTTT. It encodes CASSSGTKTMNTEAFF.

This CDR3 is CASSYLVGAQPQHF. CDR3 DNA sequence: TGTGCCAGCAGTTACCTTGTCGGGGCTCAGCCCCAGCATTTT. The V gene is TRBV6-2 or TRBV6-3, the J gene TRBJ1-5; D might be TRBD1 (5 bases). Germline V gene sequence: CDR1 MNHEY, CDR2 SVGEGT. The CDR3 extends over 14 amino acids. V lost 2 bases, J lost 6 bases, and 11 bases lay in between.

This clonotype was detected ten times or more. CDR3 nucleotides: TGCAGTGCTAGATCTCCGGGACAGGGTTCCCACGAGCAGTACTTC. Translated: CSARSPGQGSHEQYF. The V and J genes are TRBV20-1 and TRBJ2-7, with 9 bases that match TRBD1. This CDR3 comprises 15 residues. The germline V gene encodes CDR1 DFQATT and CDR2 SNEGSKA (reference sequence). The trim removed 2 bases at V and 5 bases at J, leaving 10 bases unmatched.

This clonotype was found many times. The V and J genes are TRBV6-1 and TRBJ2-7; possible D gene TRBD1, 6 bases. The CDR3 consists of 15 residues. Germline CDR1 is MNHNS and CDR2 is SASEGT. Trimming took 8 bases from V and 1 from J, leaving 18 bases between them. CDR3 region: CASGAAGTLSYEQYF. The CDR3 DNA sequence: TGTGCCAGCGGAGCGGCCGGGACACTTTCCTACGAGCAGTACTTC.

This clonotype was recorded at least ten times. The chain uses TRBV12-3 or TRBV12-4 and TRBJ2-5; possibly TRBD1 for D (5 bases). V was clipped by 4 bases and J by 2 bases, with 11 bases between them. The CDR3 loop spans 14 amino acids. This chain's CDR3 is CASSSPQGQETQYF. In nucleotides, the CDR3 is TGTGCCAGCAGTTCGCCGCAGGGACAAGAGACCCAGTACTTC.

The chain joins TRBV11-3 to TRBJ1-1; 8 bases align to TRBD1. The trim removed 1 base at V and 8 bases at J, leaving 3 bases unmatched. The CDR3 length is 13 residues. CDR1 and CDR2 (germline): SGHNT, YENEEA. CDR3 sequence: CASSLGRGREAFF. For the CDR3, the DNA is TGTGCCAGCAGCTTAGGCAGGGGGCGGGAAGCTTTCTTT.

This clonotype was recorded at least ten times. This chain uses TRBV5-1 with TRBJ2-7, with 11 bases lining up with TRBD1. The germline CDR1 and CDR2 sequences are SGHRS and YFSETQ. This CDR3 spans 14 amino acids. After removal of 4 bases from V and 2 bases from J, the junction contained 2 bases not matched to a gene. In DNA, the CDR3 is TGCGCCAGCAGCGGGACAGGGGGGACCTACGAGCAGTACTTC. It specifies CASSGTGGTYEQYF.